A few counts support the clone carrying this TCR beta chain. What it recognizes is unknown. Germline CDR1 and CDR2: SGHTA and FQGNSA. V was cut by 2 bases and J by 8 bases, with 12 bases left in between. The CDR3 loop spans 13 amino acids. The data were taken from a study of T-cell memory formation after mild COVID-19. Study-wide points: Among clones peaking at day 37 in the second wave, SARS-CoV-2 specificity remained unconfirmed.

Each CDR3 protein gets one entry after TCRdb re-called the 5' RACE reads with MiXCR. Of roughly 250,000 distinct CDR3 sequences listed, over 15% are singletons. The specimen was PBMCs or a T cell subset sorted from them (not recorded which). V gene TRBV7-2 combines with J gene TRBJ1-1; D is undetermined. This TCR was sampled from a young man who had mild COVID-19 (a few samples of this study predate the infection). Cell type and time point are not known. The CDR3 region is CASSLSELTEAFF. The CDR3 region has the DNA TGTGCCAGCAGCTTAAGTGAGTTGACCGAAGCTTTCTTT.